This T cell receptor (beta chain) is drawn from a study of cytomegalovirus exposure and HLA in healthy donors. Study-level results: Evidence from a later analysis indicated that most CMV-associated TCR beta chains looked HLA-restricted.

Primers for the PCR totalled 60 Vbeta and 13 Jbeta. TCRdb's copy holds only in-frame clones and misses some; the assay was immunoSEQ multiplex PCR. The sample has 200,000 to 300,000 clones, approximately 85% seen once; the top ten hold 1.5% to 2.5%. The CDR3 runs 12 residues. The germline CDR1 and CDR2 sequences are MNHEY and SMNVEV (reference sequence). Trimming removed 4 bases at V and 6 bases at J, with 7 bases between. There are a few counts of this clone. Its antigen is unidentified. This rearrangement joins TRBV27 to TRBJ2-1; D might be TRBD2 (5 bases). Sequenced input: PBMCs. The receptor comes from a woman between 35 and 50 years old in good health and CMV-seropositive. The CDR3 nucleotides read TGTGCCAGCAGTTCGAGGGTCAATGAGCAGTTCTTC. Amino acid sequence: CASSSRVNEQFF.